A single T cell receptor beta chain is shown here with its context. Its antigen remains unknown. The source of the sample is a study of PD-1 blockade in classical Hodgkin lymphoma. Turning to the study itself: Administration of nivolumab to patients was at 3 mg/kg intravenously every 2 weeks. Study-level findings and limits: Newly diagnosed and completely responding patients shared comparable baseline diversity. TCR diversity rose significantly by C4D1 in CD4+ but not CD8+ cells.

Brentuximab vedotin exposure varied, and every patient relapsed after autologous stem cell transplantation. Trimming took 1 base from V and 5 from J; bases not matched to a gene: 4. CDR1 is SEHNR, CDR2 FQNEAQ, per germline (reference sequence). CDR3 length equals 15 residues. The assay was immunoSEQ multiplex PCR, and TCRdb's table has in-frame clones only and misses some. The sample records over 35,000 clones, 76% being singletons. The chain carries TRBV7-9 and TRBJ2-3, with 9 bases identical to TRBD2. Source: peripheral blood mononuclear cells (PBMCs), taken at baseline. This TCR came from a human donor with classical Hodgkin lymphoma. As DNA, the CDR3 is TGTGCCAGCAGCTTAGGGTCACTAGCGGGAGATACGCAGTATTTT. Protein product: CASSLGSLAGDTQYF. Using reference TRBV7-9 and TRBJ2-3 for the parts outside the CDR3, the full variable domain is DTGVSQNPRHKITKRGQNVTFRCDPISEHNRLYWYRQTLGQGPEFLTYFQNEAQLEKSRLLSDRFSAERPKGSFSTLEIQRTEQGDSAMYLCASSLGSLAGDTQYFGPGTRLTVL.